Listed here are 18 T cell receptor beta chains from one sample, sequenced in a study of T-cell memory formation after mild COVID-19. TCRdb fed the 5' RACE reads into MiXCR, producing one record per CDR3 protein. Counted here are a few hundred thousand distinct CDR3 sequences, around 21% occurring once; the ten biggest clones make up around an eighth. Specimen: PBMCs or a T cell subset sorted from them (not recorded which). Receptors were obtained from an adult woman who had mild COVID-19 (a few samples of this study predate the infection). Cell type and time point are not known.

The chain employs TRBV12-3 or TRBV12-4 and TRBJ1-2; D unclear. Trimming cost V 4 bases and J 4 bases, with 13 bases left between them. The CDR3 sequence is 14 residues long. CDR3 DNA: TGTGCCAGCAGTTCGGGCAGAACGGGCTATGGCTACACCTTC. It translates to CASSSGRTGYGYTF.

Concerning this clonotype itself: The junction and the germline gene differ at one end; a read error may be behind it. The V call is TRBV11-2, the J call TRBJ1-2, with a weak D call TRBD1 (5 bases). The CDR3 has 12 residues. Germline V gene lookup returns CDR1 SGHAT and CDR2 FQNNGV. CDR3 bases: TGTTCCAGCTGCACCAGGGTGGGCGGCTACACCTTC. Its translation is CSSCTRVGGYTF. The whole variable domain, filled in from reference TRBV11-2 and TRBJ1-2, reads EAGVAQSPRYKIIEKRQSVAFWCNPISGHATLYWYQQILGQGPKLLIQFQNNGVVDDSQLPKDRFSAERLKGVDSTLKIQPAKLEDSAVYLCSSCTRVGGYTFGSGTRLTVV.

The chain joins TRBV29-1 to TRBJ2-3; 9 bases match TRBD2. There are 13 residues in the CDR3. Trimming cost V 6 bases and J 7 bases; bases outside gene matches: 8. Looked up from germline, CDR1 is SQVTM and CDR2 is ANQGSEA. CDR3 DNA sequence: TGCAGCGTCTTTTGGCGGGGGGGGAATACGCAGTATTTT. Translated: CSVFWRGGNTQYF.

The genes are TRBV30 and TRBJ2-1, with D tentatively TRBD1 (5 bases). This CDR3 is built from 13 residues. Trimming took off 4 bases at V and 6 bases at J, with 13 bases between the two ends. The germline gives CDR1 GTSNPN, CDR2 SVGIG (reference sequence). CDR3 nucleotides: TGTGCCTGGAATCAGGGCTCAGGCAATGAGCAGTTCTTC. As protein: CAWNQGSGNEQFF.

This chain uses TRBV12-3 or TRBV12-4 with TRBJ1-1, with unresolved D. V was pared by 6 bases and J by 0 bases, with 8 bases between. CDR3 length: 13 residues. CDR3 in amino acids: CASSISVNTEAFF. The DNA of the CDR3 is TGTGCCAGCAGCATTTCGGTGAACACTGAAGCTTTCTTT.

The V gene is TRBV12-3 or TRBV12-4, the J gene TRBJ1-2; 10 bases are shared with TRBD1. V gave up 2 bases and J gave up 8 bases; unmatched junction bases: 5. This CDR3 has 14 residues. The CDR3 region is CASSLSGTGVGYTF. The CDR3 DNA is TGTGCCAGCAGTTTATCCGGGACAGGGGTAGGCTACACCTTC.

A few counts support this clonotype. This chain joins TRBV5-1 and TRBJ1-4; possibly TRBD1 for D (6 bases). Germline CDR1 reads SGHRS; CDR2 reads YFSETQ. The CDR3 is 15 residues long. Trimming removed 0 bases from V and 7 bases from J, with 13 bases in between. This CDR3 reads CASSLVPGAGEKLFF. CDR3 bases: TGCGCCAGCAGCTTGGTCCCAGGGGCGGGTGAAAAACTGTTTTTT.

This clonotype was picked up a small number of times. This chain joins TRBV7-8 and TRBJ2-1, with 10 nucleotides matching TRBD1. V trimming: 5 bases; J trimming: 0 bases; junction bases outside the gene matches: 7. CDR3 length: 17 residues. Germline CDR1 is SGHVS and CDR2 is FQNEAQ. CDR3 coding DNA: TGTGCCAGCAGCGGCCCGGGACAGGGGAACTCCTACAATGAGCAGTTCTTC. This translates into CASSGPGQGNSYNEQFF.

This chain joins TRBV12-3 or TRBV12-4 and TRBJ1-5; D is possibly TRBD1 (6 bases). V was cut by 5 bases and J by 0 bases, with 14 bases left in between. CDR3 length equals 16 residues. The CDR3 loop is CASSPFGQYSNQPQHF. CDR3 nucleotides: TGTGCCAGCAGTCCATTCGGACAGTATAGCAATCAGCCCCAGCATTTT.

The V and J genes are TRBV7-6 and TRBJ2-1; D assignment may be TRBD1 or TRBD2 (5 bases each). Between the trimmed V and J ends, which lost 4 bases and 7 bases, there was a span of 14 bases. CDR1 SGHVS and CDR2 FNYEAQ come from the germline V gene. The CDR3 contains 14 residues. CDR3 residues: CASSSAGTRNEQFF. CDR3 sequence (DNA): TGTGCCAGCAGCTCCGCCGGGACGCGAAATGAGCAGTTCTTC.

This rearrangement joins TRBV12-3 or TRBV12-4 to TRBJ2-3, with 7 nucleotides matching TRBD2. The CDR3 has 14 amino acids. The trim removed 1 base at V and 4 bases at J, leaving 2 bases unmatched. In DNA form, the CDR3 reads TGTGCCAGCAGTTTAGATCTAGCGGCAGATACGCAGTATTTT. Its protein is CASSLDLAADTQYF.

This clonotype was observed a handful of times. The chain combines TRBV12-3 or TRBV12-4 with TRBJ2-1, with no clear D. V lost 1 base to trimming and J lost 10 bases, with 8 bases between them. This CDR3 has 12 residues. Here the CDR3 reads CASSLVGVEQFF. In DNA, the CDR3 is TGTGCCAGCAGTTTAGTTGGGGTGGAGCAGTTCTTC.

This clonotype was recorded a few times. The genes are TRBV12-5 and TRBJ2-4, with 7 positions matching TRBD1. The CDR3 contains 16 residues. V shed 5 bases and J 6 bases; nucleotides not matched to a gene: 13. Germline V gene sequence: CDR1 LGHNT, CDR2 FRNRAP. The CDR3 coding sequence is TGTGCTAGTGGTCTGGGGGCAGGGGGTAAGGGAAACATTCAGTACTTC. Protein: CASGLGAGGKGNIQYF. Full variable domain (rest looked up from reference TRBV12-5 and TRBJ2-4): DARVTQTPRHKVTEMGQEVTMRCQPILGHNTVFWYRQTMMQGLELLAYFRNRAPLDDSGMPKDRFSAEMPDATLATLKIQPSEPRDSAVYFCASGLGAGGKGNIQYFGAGTRLSVL.

The rearrangement uses TRBV15 and TRBJ2-5, with 8 bases fitting TRBD2. The CDR3 is 19 amino acids. After removal of 3 bases from V and 0 bases from J, the junction contained 15 bases not matched to a gene. Per the germline V gene, CDR1 is LNHNV and CDR2 is YYDKDF (reference sequence). This CDR3 reads CATSSSKGLAAGDQETQYF. CDR3 in DNA: TGTGCCACCAGCAGTTCAAAAGGGCTGGCAGCGGGGGACCAAGAGACCCAGTACTTC.

This rearrangement joins TRBV12-3 or TRBV12-4 to TRBJ1-6; a weak D match, TRBD1 (5 bases). The CDR3 spans 13 residues. V gave up 3 bases and J gave up 12 bases, with 12 bases separating them. The CDR3 nucleotides read TGTGCCAGCAGTTTCTCCAGGGAGGGACCCCTCCACTTT. Protein: CASSFSREGPLHF.

This clonotype was detected only once. V gene TRBV30 combines with J gene TRBJ1-1, with TRBD1 identical over 7 bases. CDR3 length equals 15 residues. Germline assignment: CDR1 GTSNPN and CDR2 SVGIG (reference sequence). Trimming took 3 bases from V and 2 from J; bases not matched to a gene: 9. In DNA, the CDR3 is TGTGCCTGGAGCGGCCCAACAGGGGTCAACACTGAAGCTTTCTTT. Amino acid sequence: CAWSGPTGVNTEAFF.

This chain connects TRBV7-9 to TRBJ1-2, with TRBD1 matching 8 bases. The V gene end was trimmed by 4 bases and the J gene end by 8 bases; junction bases not matched to a gene: 3. Germline V gene data show CDR1 as SEHNR and CDR2 as FQNEAQ (reference sequence). CDR3 length: 12 residues. CDR3 residues: CASSSSGGGYTF. In DNA form, the CDR3 reads TGTGCCAGCAGCTCTTCAGGGGGCGGCTACACCTTC.

This chain joins TRBV24-1 and TRBJ2-4, with 9 bases matching TRBD1. This CDR3 has 18 residues. The ends lost 3 bases at V and 0 bases at J; junction bases unmatched: 8. The germline CDR1 and CDR2 sequences are KGHDR and SFDVKD. CDR3 in amino acids: CATSDKTGGTLAKNIQYF. The CDR3 DNA is TGTGCCACCAGTGATAAGACAGGGGGGACCCTAGCCAAAAACATTCAGTACTTC.